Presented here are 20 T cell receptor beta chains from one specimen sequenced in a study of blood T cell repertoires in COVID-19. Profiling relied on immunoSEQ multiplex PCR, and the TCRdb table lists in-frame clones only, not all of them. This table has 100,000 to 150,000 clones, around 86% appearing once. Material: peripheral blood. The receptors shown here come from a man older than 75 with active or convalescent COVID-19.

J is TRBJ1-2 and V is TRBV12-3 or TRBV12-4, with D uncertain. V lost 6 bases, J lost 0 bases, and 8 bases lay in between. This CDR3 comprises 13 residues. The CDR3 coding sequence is TGTGCCAGCAGACCCCCAGCTAACTATGGCTACACCTTC. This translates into CASRPPANYGYTF.

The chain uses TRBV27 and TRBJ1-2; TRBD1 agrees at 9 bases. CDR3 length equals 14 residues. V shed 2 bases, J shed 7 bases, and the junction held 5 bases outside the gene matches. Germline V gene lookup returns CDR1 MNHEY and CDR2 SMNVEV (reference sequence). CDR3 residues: CASSLNRGQGGYTF. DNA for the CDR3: TGTGCCAGCAGTTTAAACAGGGGGCAAGGTGGCTACACCTTC.

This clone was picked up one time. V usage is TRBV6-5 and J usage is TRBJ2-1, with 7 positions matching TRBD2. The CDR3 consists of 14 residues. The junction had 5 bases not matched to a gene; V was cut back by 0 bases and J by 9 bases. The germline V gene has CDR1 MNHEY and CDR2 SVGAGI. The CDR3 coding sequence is TGTGCCAGCAGTTACTCCAACTGGGGGGGTGAGCAGTTCTTC. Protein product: CASSYSNWGGEQFF.

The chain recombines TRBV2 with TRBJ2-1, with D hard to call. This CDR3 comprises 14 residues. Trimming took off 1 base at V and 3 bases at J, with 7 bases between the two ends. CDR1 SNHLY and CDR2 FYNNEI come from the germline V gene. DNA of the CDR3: TGTGCCAGCAGTGAAGATGGCAACTACAATGAGCAGTTCTTC. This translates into CASSEDGNYNEQFF.

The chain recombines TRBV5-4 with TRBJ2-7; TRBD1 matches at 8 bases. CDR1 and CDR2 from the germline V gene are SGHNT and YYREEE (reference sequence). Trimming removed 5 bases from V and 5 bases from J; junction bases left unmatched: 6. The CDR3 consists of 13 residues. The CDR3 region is CASSFNRGNEQYF. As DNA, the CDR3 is TGTGCCAGCAGTTTCAACAGGGGGAACGAGCAGTACTTC. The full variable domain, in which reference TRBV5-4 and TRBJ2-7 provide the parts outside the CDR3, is ETGVTQSPTHLIKTRGQQVTLRCSSQSGHNTVSWYQQALGQGPQFIFQYYREEENGRGNFPPRFSGLQFPNYSSELNVNALELDDSALYLCASSFNRGNEQYFGPGTRLTVT.

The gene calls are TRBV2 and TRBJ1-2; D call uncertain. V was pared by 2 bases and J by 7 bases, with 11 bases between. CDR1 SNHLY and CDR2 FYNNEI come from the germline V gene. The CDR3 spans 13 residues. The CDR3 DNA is TGTGCCAGCAGTGAAATCCAGGCCGTTGGCTACACCTTC. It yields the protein CASSEIQAVGYTF.

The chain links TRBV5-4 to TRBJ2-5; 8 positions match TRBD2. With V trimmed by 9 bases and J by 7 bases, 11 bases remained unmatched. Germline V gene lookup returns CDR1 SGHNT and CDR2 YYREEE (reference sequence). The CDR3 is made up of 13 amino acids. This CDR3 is CATSSAGGGTQYF. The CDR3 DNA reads TGTGCCACCTCGTCCGCGGGGGGAGGGACCCAGTACTTC.

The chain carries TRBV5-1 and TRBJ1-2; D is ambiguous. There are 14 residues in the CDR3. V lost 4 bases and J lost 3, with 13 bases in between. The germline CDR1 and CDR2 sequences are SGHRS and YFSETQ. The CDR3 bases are TGCGCCAGCAGCCCTCAGCCCGCGGACTATGGCTACACCTTC. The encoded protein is CASSPQPADYGYTF.

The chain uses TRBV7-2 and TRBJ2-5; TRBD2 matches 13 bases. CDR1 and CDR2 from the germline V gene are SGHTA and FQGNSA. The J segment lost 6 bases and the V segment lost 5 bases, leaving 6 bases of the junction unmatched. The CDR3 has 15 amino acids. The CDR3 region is CASSRGLAGPQTQYF. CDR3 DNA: TGTGCCAGCAGCCGGGGACTAGCGGGACCACAGACCCAGTACTTC.

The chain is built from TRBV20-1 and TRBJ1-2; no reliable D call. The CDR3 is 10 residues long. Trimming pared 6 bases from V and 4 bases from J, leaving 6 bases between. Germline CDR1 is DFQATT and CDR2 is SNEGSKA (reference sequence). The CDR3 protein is CSARLYGYTF. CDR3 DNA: TGCAGTGCCCGTCTCTATGGCTACACCTTC.

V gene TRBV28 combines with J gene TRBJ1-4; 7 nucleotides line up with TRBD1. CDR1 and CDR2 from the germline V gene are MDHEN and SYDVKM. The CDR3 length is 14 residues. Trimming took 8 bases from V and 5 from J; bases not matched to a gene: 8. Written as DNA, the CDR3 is TGTGCCAGCCAGTTCCGGGACAGCAATGAAAAACTGTTTTTT. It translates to CASQFRDSNEKLFF.

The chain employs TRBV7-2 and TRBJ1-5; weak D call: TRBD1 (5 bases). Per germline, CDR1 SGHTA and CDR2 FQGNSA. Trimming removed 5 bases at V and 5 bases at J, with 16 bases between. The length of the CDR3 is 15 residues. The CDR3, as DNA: TGTGCCAGCAGCCCCGACAGAAAGTTGGATCAGCCCCAGCATTTT. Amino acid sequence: CASSPDRKLDQPQHF.

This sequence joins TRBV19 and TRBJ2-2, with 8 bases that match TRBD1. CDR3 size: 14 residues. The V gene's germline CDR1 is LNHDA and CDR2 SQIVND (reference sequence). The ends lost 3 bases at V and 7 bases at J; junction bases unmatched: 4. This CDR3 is CASSIGQGGGELFF. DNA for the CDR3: TGTGCCAGTAGTATTGGACAGGGTGGCGGGGAGCTGTTTTTT. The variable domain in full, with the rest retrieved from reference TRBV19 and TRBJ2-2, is DGGITQSPKYLFRKEGQNVTLSCEQNLNHDAMYWYRQDPGQGLRLIYYSQIVNDFQKGDIAEGYSVSREKKESFPLTVTSAQKNPTAFYLCASSIGQGGGELFFGEGSRLTVL.

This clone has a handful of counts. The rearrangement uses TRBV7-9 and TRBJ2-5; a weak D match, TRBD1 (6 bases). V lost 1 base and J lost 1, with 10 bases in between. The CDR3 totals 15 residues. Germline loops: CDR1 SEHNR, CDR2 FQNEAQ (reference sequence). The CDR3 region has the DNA TGTGCCAGCAGCTTAGTCTTGGGGGCCCAAGAGACCCAGTACTTC. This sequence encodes CASSLVLGAQETQYF.

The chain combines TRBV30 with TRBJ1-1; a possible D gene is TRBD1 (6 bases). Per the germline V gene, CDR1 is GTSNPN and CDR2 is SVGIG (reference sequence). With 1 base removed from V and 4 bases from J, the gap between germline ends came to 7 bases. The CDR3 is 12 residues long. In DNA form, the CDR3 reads TGTGCCTGGAGTGCGACAGGCACTGAAGCTTTCTTT. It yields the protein CAWSATGTEAFF.

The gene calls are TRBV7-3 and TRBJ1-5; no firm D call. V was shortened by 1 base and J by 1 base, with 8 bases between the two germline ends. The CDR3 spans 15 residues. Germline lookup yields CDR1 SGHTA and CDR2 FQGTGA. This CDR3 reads CASSLISGSNQPQHF. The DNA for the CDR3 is TGTGCCAGCAGCTTAATCAGTGGCAGCAATCAGCCCCAGCATTTT.

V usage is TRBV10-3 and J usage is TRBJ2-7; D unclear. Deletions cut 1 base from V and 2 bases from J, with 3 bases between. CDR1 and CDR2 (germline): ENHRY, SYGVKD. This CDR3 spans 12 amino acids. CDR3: CAISELAYEQYF. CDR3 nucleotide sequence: TGTGCCATCAGTGAGTTAGCCTACGAGCAGTACTTC.

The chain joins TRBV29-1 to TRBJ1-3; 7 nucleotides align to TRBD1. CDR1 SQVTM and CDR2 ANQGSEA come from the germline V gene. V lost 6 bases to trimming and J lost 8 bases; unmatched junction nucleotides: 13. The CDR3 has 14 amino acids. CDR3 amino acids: CSVQTGHLSDTIYF. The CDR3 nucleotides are TGCAGCGTCCAGACAGGGCATTTATCGGACACCATATATTTT.

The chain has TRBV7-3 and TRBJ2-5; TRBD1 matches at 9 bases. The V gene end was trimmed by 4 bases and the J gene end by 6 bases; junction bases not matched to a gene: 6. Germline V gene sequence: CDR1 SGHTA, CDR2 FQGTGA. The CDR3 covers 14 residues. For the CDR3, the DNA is TGTGCCAGCAGCTCTACAGGGGGCGCGAAGACCCAGTACTTC. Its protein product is CASSSTGGAKTQYF.

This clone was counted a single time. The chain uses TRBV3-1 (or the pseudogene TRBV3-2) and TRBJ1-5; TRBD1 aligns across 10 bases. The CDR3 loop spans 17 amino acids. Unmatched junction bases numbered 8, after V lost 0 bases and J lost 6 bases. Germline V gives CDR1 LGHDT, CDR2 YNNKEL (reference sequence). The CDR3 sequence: CASSQDITRTGGQPQHF. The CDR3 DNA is TGTGCCAGCAGCCAAGATATTACCCGGACAGGGGGTCAGCCCCAGCATTTT.